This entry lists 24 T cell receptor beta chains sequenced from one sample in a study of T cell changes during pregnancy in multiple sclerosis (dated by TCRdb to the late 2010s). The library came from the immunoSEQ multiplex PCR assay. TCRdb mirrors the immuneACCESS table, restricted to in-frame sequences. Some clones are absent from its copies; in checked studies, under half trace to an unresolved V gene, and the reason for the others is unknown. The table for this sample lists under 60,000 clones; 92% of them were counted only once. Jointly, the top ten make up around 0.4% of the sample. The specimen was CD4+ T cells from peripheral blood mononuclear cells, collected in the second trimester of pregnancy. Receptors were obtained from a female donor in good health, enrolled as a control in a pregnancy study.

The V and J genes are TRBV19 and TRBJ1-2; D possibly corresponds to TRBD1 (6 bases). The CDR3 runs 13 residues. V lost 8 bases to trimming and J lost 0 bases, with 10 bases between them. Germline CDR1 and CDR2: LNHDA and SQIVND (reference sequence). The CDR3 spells CASGQTPNYGYTF. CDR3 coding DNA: TGTGCCAGTGGACAGACGCCTAACTATGGCTACACCTTC.

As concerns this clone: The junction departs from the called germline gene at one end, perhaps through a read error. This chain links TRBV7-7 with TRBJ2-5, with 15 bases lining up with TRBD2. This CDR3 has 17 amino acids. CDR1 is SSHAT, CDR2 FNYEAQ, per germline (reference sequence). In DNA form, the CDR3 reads TGTGCTAGCAGCCCCGGACTAGCGGGGGGGCAGCAAGAGACCCAGTACTTC. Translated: CASSPGLAGGQQETQYF.

CDR3 in DNA: TGTGCCAGCAGCTTAATTCAGGGGCCGACCGATGGCTACACCTTC. Translated, it gives CASSLIQGPTDGYTF. This chain uses TRBV7-9 with TRBJ1-2; D possibly corresponds to TRBD1 (6 bases). The ends were cut back, 2 bases at V and 6 bases at J, with 16 bases in the middle. Looked up from germline, CDR1 is SEHNR and CDR2 is FQNEAQ (reference sequence). The CDR3 length is 15 residues.

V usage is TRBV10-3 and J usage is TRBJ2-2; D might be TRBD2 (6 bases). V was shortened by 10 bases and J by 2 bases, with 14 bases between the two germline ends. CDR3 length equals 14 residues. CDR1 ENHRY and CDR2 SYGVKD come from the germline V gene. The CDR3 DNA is TGTGCCACCGGAGGGCCCCTTAACACCGGGGAGCTGTTTTTT. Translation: CATGGPLNTGELFF.

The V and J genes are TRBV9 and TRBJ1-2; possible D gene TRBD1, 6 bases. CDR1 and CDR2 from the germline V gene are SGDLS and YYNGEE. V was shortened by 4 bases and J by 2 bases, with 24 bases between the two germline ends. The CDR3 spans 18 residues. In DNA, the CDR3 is TGTGCCAGCAGCCCAGCCGTTCAGGGGCTCGGAGTAAACTATGGCTACACCTTC. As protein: CASSPAVQGLGVNYGYTF.

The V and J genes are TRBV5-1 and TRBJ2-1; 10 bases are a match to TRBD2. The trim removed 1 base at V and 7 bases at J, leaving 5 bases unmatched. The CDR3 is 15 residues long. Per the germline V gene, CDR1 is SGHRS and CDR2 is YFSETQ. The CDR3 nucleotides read TGCGCCAGCAGCTTGACTAGCGGGGTGGGGAATGAGCAGTTCTTC. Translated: CASSLTSGVGNEQFF.

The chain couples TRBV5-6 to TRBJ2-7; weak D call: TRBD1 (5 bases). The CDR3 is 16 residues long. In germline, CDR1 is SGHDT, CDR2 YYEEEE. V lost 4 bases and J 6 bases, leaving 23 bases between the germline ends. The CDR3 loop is CASSMLKRDPRGEQYF. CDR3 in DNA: TGTGCCAGCAGCATGCTAAAGAGAGACCCTAGGGGCGAGCAGTACTTC.

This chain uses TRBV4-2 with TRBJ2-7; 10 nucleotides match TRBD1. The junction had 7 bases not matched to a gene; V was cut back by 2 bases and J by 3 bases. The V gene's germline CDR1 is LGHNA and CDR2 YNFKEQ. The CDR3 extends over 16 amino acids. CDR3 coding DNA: TGTGCCAGCAGCCAACAGGCCGGGACAGGGGACTACGAGCAGTACTTC. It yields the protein CASSQQAGTGDYEQYF.

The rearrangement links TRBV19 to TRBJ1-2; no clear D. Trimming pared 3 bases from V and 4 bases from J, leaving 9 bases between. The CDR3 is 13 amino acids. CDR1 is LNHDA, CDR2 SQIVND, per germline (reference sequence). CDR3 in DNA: TGTGCCAGTAGTATTCAGGACTTCTATGGCTACACCTTC. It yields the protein CASSIQDFYGYTF.

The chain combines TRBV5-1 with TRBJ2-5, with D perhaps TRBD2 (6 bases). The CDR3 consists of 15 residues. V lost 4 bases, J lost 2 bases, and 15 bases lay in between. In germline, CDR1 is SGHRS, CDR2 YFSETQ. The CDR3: CASSPGLEGQETQYF. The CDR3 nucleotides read TGCGCCAGCAGCCCGGGACTTGAGGGACAAGAGACCCAGTACTTC.

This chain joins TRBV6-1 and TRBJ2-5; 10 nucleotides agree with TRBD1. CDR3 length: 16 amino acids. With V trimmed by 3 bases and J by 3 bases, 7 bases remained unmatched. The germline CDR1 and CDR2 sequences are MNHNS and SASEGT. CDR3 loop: CASSDAGDRGKETQYF. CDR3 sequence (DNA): TGTGCCAGCAGTGACGCGGGGGACAGGGGTAAAGAGACCCAGTACTTC.

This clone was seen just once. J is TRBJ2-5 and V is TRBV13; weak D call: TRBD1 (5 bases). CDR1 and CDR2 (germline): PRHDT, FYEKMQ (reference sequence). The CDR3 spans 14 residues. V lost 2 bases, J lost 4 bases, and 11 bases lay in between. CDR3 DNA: TGTGCCAGCAGCTTAAGGGGATCCCTAGAGACCCAGTACTTC. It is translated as CASSLRGSLETQYF.

CDR3 sequence (DNA): TGTGCCTGGAGTGAACTACCGGGACAGGGGAGTTCACCCCTCCACTTT. It is translated as CAWSELPGQGSSPLHF. V and J are TRBV30 and TRBJ1-6, with TRBD1 matching 10 bases. Germline CDR1 and CDR2: GTSNPN and SVGIG (reference sequence). Trimming took 1 base from V and 9 from J; bases not matched to a gene: 9. This CDR3 region has 16 residues.

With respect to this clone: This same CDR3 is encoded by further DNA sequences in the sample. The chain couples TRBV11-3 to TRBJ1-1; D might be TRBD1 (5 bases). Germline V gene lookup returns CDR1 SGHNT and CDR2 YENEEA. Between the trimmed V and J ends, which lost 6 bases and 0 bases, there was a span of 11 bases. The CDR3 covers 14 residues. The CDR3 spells CASRVGGVNTEAFF. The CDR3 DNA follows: TGTGCCAGCAGGGTGGGGGGTGTGAACACTGAAGCTTTCTTT.

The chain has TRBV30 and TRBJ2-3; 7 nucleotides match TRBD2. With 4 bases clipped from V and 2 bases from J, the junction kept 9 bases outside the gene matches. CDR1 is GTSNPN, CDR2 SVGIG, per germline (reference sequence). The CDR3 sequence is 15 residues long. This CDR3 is CAWKGAGRVTDTQYF. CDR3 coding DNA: TGTGCCTGGAAGGGAGCGGGGCGGGTCACAGATACGCAGTATTTT.

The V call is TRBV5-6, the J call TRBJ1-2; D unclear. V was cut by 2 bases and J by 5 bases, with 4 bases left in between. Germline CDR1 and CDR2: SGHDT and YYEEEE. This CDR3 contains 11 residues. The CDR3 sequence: CASSFRYGYTF. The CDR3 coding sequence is TGTGCCAGCAGCTTTAGATATGGCTACACCTTC.

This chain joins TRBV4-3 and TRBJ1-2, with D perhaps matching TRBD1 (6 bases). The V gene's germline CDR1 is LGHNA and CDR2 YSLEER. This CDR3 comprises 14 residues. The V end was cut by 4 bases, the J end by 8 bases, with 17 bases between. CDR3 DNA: TGCGCCAGCAGCCTGACTACAGGGAAACAAGGCTACACCTTC. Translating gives CASSLTTGKQGYTF.

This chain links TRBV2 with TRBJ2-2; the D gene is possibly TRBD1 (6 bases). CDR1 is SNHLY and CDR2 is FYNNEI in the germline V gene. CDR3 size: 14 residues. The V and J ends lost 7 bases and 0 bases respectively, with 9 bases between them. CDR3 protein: CASKGTTNTGELFF. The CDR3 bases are TGTGCCAGCAAAGGGACAACGAACACCGGGGAGCTGTTTTTT. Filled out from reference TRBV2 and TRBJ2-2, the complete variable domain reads EPEVTQTPSHQVTQMGQEVILRCVPISNHLYFYWYRQILGQKVEFLVSFYNNEISEKSEIFDDQFSVERPDGSNFTLKIRSTKLEDSAMYFCASKGTTNTGELFFGEGSRLTVL.

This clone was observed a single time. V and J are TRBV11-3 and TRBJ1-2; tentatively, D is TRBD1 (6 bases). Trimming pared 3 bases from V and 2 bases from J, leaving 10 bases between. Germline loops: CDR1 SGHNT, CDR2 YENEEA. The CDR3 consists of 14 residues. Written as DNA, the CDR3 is TGTGCCAGCAGCTTGACAGGCTTAAACTATGGCTACACCTTC. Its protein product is CASSLTGLNYGYTF.

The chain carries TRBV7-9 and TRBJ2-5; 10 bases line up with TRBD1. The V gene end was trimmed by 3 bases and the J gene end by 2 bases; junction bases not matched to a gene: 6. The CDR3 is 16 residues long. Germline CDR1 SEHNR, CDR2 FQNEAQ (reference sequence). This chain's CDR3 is CASSLGDRGTQETQYF. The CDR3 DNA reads TGTGCCAGCAGCTTGGGGGACAGGGGCACTCAAGAGACCCAGTACTTC.

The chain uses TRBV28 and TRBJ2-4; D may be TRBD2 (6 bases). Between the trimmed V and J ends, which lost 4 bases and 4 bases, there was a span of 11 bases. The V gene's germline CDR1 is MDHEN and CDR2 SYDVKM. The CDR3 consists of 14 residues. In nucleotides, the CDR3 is TGTGCCAGCAGTTCGGGGGACGCAAAAAACATTCAGTACTTC. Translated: CASSSGDAKNIQYF.

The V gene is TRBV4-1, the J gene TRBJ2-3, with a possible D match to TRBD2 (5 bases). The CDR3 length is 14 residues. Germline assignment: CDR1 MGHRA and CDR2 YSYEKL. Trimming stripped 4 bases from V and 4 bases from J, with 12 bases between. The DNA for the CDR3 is TGCGCCAGCAGCCGCCCGGCGAGGGCAGATACGCAGTATTTT. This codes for CASSRPARADTQYF.

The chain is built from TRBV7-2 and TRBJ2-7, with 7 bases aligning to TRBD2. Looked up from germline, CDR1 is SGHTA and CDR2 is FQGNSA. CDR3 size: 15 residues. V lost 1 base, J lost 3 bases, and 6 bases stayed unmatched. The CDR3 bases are TGTGCCAGCAGCTTAGGGGGGGGAGTAAACTACGAGCAGTACTTC. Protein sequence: CASSLGGGVNYEQYF. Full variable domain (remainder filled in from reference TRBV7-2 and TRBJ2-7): GAGVSQSPSNKVTEKGKDVELRCDPISGHTALYWYRQSLGQGLEFLIYFQGNSAPDKSGLPSDRFSAERTGGSVSTLTIQRTQQEDSAVYLCASSLGGGVNYEQYFGPGTRLTVT.

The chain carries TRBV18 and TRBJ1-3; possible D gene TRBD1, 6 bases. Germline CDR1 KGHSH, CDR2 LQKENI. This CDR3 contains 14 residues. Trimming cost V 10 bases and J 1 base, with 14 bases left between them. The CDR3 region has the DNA TGTGCCACCTATGTCACAGGGTCTGGAAACACCATATATTTT. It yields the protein CATYVTGSGNTIYF.